Shown below are 17 T cell receptor beta chains from a single sample sequenced in a study of shared clonotypes between healthy human individuals. Profiled with immunoSEQ multiplex PCR; TCRdb holds only in-frame clones, not every one. In the table there are about 2,500,000 clones, 90% to 95% of which are singletons. Sequenced: naive CD4+ T cells sorted from blood. Sample subset: CD45RA+ positively selected. These receptors were collected from a young man in good health.

The genes are TRBV15 and TRBJ2-4; 8 nucleotides align to TRBD1. Unmatched junction bases numbered 7, after V lost 0 bases and J lost 6 bases. The germline V gene has CDR1 LNHNV and CDR2 YYDKDF (reference sequence). The CDR3 runs 16 residues. The CDR3 is CATSRDSAGGRNIQYF. CDR3 sequence (DNA): TGTGCCACCAGCAGAGACAGTGCAGGGGGCAGAAACATTCAGTACTTC.

The V call is TRBV6-1, the J call TRBJ2-2; unclear D gene. The V end lost 6 bases, the J end lost 13 bases, and 15 bases lay between the germline ends. The germline CDR1 and CDR2 sequences are MNHNS and SASEGT. The CDR3 has 12 amino acids. The CDR3 spells CASRESSRWLFF. For the CDR3, the DNA is TGTGCCAGCAGGGAAAGCTCCAGGTGGCTGTTTTTT.

This rearrangement joins TRBV7-6 to TRBJ2-6; TRBD1 matches 9 bases. The CDR3 is made up of 19 amino acids. Germline V gene data show CDR1 as SGHVS and CDR2 as FNYEAQ. Trimming cost V 5 bases and J 0 bases; bases outside gene matches: 11. Here the CDR3 reads CASSPLGDRVNSGANVLTF. In nucleotides, the CDR3 is TGTGCCAGCAGCCCCTTGGGGGACAGGGTTAACTCTGGGGCCAACGTCCTGACTTTC. The full variable domain, with the rest looked up from reference TRBV7-6 and TRBJ2-6, is GAGVSQSPRYKVTKRGQDVALRCDPISGHVSLYWYRQALGQGPEFLTYFNYEAQQDKSGLPNDRFSAERPEGSISTLTIQRTEQRDSAMYRCASSPLGDRVNSGANVLTFGAGSRLTVL.

Of note for this clone: Other DNA sequences from this sample encode an identical CDR3 as well. The V and J genes are TRBV7-2 and TRBJ2-7; 7 nucleotides line up with TRBD1. CDR1 is SGHTA and CDR2 is FQGNSA in the germline V gene. With 4 bases clipped from V and 2 bases from J, the junction kept 5 bases outside the gene matches. This CDR3 is built from 14 residues. CDR3 in DNA: TGTGCCAGCAGCTCCCGGGACAGAACCTACGAGCAGTACTTC. This gives the protein CASSSRDRTYEQYF. Full variable domain (outside the CDR3, taken from reference TRBV7-2 and TRBJ2-7): GAGVSQSPSNKVTEKGKDVELRCDPISGHTALYWYRQSLGQGLEFLIYFQGNSAPDKSGLPSDRFSAERTGGSVSTLTIQRTQQEDSAVYLCASSSRDRTYEQYFGPGTRLTVT.

The chain carries TRBV28 and TRBJ1-5, with D perhaps TRBD1 (5 bases). V was clipped by 7 bases and J by 0 bases, with 13 bases between them. Per the germline V gene, CDR1 is MDHEN and CDR2 is SYDVKM. CDR3 length: 15 residues. CDR3 coding DNA: TGTGCCAGCAACCCAGGGAGAGGTAGCAATCAGCCCCAGCATTTT. This translates into CASNPGRGSNQPQHF.

The J gene is TRBJ2-7, the V gene TRBV4-1, with 7 positions matching TRBD1. After removal of 3 bases from V and 0 bases from J, the junction contained 5 bases not matched to a gene. This CDR3 contains 15 residues. CDR1 is MGHRA and CDR2 is YSYEKL in the germline V gene. The CDR3 DNA sequence: TGCGCCAGCAGCCAGGGTGACAGGGACTCCTACGAGCAGTACTTC. Translating it yields CASSQGDRDSYEQYF.

The chain combines TRBV5-1 with TRBJ1-2; D not certain. The CDR3 contains 19 residues. The V gene's germline CDR1 is SGHRS and CDR2 YFSETQ. Trimming removed 4 bases from V and 0 bases from J, with 25 bases in between. CDR3 DNA sequence: TGCGCCAGCAGCAGAAGGGTGGTGGCGGATGGTGTTTCTAACTATGGCTACACCTTC. Protein sequence: CASSRRVVADGVSNYGYTF. The complete variable domain, with remaining parts taken from reference TRBV5-1 and TRBJ1-2, reads KAGVTQTPRYLIKTRGQQVTLSCSPISGHRSVSWYQQTPGQGLQFLFEYFSETQRNKGNFPGRFSGRQFSNSRSEMNVSTLELGDSALYLCASSRRVVADGVSNYGYTFGSGTRLTVV.

This clone was counted a few times. This chain uses TRBV2 with TRBJ2-5; 7 positions agree with TRBD2. V shed 7 bases and J 4 bases; nucleotides not matched to a gene: 6. Germline CDR1 reads SNHLY; CDR2 reads FYNNEI. CDR3 length: 13 residues. In nucleotides, the CDR3 is TGTGCCAGCAAGGGCGGGGGTACAGAGACCCAGTACTTC. Encoded protein: CASKGGGTETQYF.

Comment on this clone: This CDR3 is also generated by other DNA sequences in the sample. The chain has TRBV9 and TRBJ2-5; D is possibly TRBD1 or TRBD2 (5 bases each). The V gene lost 3 bases and the J gene lost 3 bases, with 12 bases spanning the gap. This CDR3 has 14 residues. CDR1 and CDR2 from the germline V gene are SGDLS and YYNGEE. DNA for the CDR3: TGTGCCAGCAGCGGGGGGTGGGCTGAAGAGACCCAGTACTTC. Amino acids: CASSGGWAEETQYF.

This chain links TRBV10-3 with TRBJ2-7; D might be TRBD1 or TRBD2, each matching 6 bases. CDR3 size: 13 residues. Trimming pared 10 bases from V and 3 bases from J, leaving 16 bases between. Germline V lookup: CDR1 ENHRY, CDR2 SYGVKD. The CDR3 loop is CATGAGQNYEQYF. CDR3 DNA: TGTGCCACCGGGGCGGGACAAAACTACGAGCAGTACTTC.

The V gene is TRBV5-6, the J gene TRBJ2-3; 10 bases are a match to TRBD2. The CDR3 is 17 residues long. The germline gives CDR1 SGHDT, CDR2 YYEEEE. V shed 4 bases, J shed 5 bases, and the junction held 13 bases outside the gene matches. CDR3 loop: CASSRRLAGDAVDTQYF. The CDR3 DNA reads TGTGCCAGCAGCAGACGGCTAGCGGGGGACGCAGTAGATACGCAGTATTTT. The variable domain in full, completed from reference TRBV5-6 and TRBJ2-3, reads DAGVTQSPTHLIKTRGQQVTLRCSPKSGHDTVSWYQQALGQGPQFIFQYYEEEERQRGNFPDRFSGHQFPNYSSELNVNALLLGDSALYLCASSRRLAGDAVDTQYFGPGTRLTVL.

The chain is built from TRBV6-1 and TRBJ1-1, with D possibly TRBD1 on 6 matching bases. Trimming shortened V by 4 bases and J by 11 bases, and 14 bases separated the two germline ends. Germline loops: CDR1 MNHNS, CDR2 SASEGT. The CDR3 consists of 12 residues. CDR3 nucleotides: TGTGCCAGCAGTGGTTATGGGGGGCTTGCTTTCTTT. Protein: CASSGYGGLAFF.

V gene TRBV7-9 combines with J gene TRBJ2-2; D perhaps matches TRBD2 (5 bases). The length of the CDR3 is 13 residues. V dropped 4 bases and J dropped 6 bases, with 9 bases sitting between them. In germline, CDR1 is SEHNR, CDR2 FQNEAQ (reference sequence). The CDR3 DNA reads TGTGCCAGCAGCTCTGGACTGCCCGGGGAGCTGTTTTTT. Residues: CASSSGLPGELFF.

This rearrangement joins TRBV6-5 to TRBJ1-4; no clear D. The CDR3 consists of 15 residues. CDR1 and CDR2 from the germline V gene are MNHEY and SVGAGI. Trimming took 2 bases from V and 5 from J, leaving 12 bases between them. In DNA, the CDR3 is TGTGCCAGCAGTTACGCTGGGGTCGGGAATGAAAAACTGTTTTTT. Amino acids: CASSYAGVGNEKLFF.

The chain couples TRBV5-1 to TRBJ2-1; TRBD2 matches 7 bases. Germline values: CDR1 SGHRS, CDR2 YFSETQ. The CDR3 runs 14 residues. Trimming cost V 2 bases and J 13 bases; bases outside gene matches: 12. In nucleotides, the CDR3 is TGCGCCAGCAGCTTAGTTTTGGCGGGGGAAAATCAGTTCTTC. Translated, it gives CASSLVLAGENQFF.

Notes on this clone: At one boundary the junction diverges from the germline segment, which might be a read error. CDR3 DNA: TGTGCCGGCAGCTTGTTGTCTGAAGCTTTCTTT. It encodes CAGSLLSEAFF. V usage is TRBV5-6 and J usage is TRBJ1-1; no reliable D call. The length of the CDR3 is 11 residues. Germline-derived CDR1 and CDR2 are SGHDT and YYEEEE.

The V and J genes are TRBV19 and TRBJ2-4; a possible D gene is TRBD2 (6 bases). This CDR3 comprises 15 residues. Trimming removed 10 bases at V and 2 bases at J, with 18 bases between. The germline V gene encodes CDR1 LNHDA and CDR2 SQIVND (reference sequence). The CDR3 sequence: CATASGDGTKNIQYF. CDR3 sequence (DNA): TGTGCCACCGCCTCGGGGGACGGGACCAAAAACATTCAGTACTTC.